The source of this TCR beta chain is a study of blood T cell repertoires in COVID-19. As for the study in general: T cells, B-cell-depleted T cells, or PBMCs provided the cDNA or gDNA that served as material.

Sequencing was performed with immunoSEQ multiplex PCR; in TCRdb, only in-frame clones are kept and a portion is missing. The sample includes about 250,000 clones, around nine tenths of them seen just once. This study enrolled people aged 18 to 89 from roughly 22 US geographic areas. The CDR3 runs 17 residues. CDR1 and CDR2 from the germline V gene are ENHRY and SYGVKD. The ends lost 2 bases at V and 2 bases at J; junction bases unmatched: 10. The TCR originated in a man aged 40-49 years who had recovered from COVID-19. The chain links TRBV10-3 to TRBJ2-3; 7 bases agree with TRBD1. The specimen was PBMCs or T cells enriched from blood (not recorded which). In DNA form, the CDR3 reads TGTGCCATCAGTGAGGGGATAGGGACAGAAAACACAGATACGCAGTATTTT. Encoded protein: CAISEGIGTENTDTQYF.